These 14 T cell receptor beta chains originate from one sample sequenced in a study of shared clonotypes between healthy human individuals. Assay used: immunoSEQ multiplex PCR; TCRdb lists only in-frame clones, some missing. Of some 2 million clones in the sample, over 85% were seen once. The source material was naive CD4+ T cells sorted from blood. Described subset: CD45RA+ positively selected. All receptors come from a man aged 18 to 30 in good health.

The V call is TRBV5-1, the J call TRBJ2-7, with TRBD1 matching 9 bases. CDR3 length: 15 amino acids. J lost 4 bases, V lost 0 bases, and 5 bases had no gene match. Germline-derived CDR1 and CDR2 are SGHRS and YFSETQ. CDR3 protein: CASSLEQGAGYEQYF. In nucleotides, the CDR3 is TGCGCCAGCAGCTTGGAACAGGGGGCGGGTTACGAGCAGTACTTC.

The chain employs TRBV5-4 and TRBJ1-5, with TRBD1 as a possible D gene (6 bases). The CDR3 covers 14 residues. Trimming took off 0 bases at V and 5 bases at J, with 9 bases between the two ends. Germline V gives CDR1 SGHNT, CDR2 YYREEE (reference sequence). CDR3 nucleotides: TGTGCCAGCAGCTTGGACAGGGACCATCAGCCCCAGCATTTT. Its protein product is CASSLDRDHQPQHF.

The chain has TRBV5-1 and TRBJ2-7, with TRBD1 identical over 8 bases. The V gene end was trimmed by 4 bases and the J gene end by 4 bases; junction bases not matched to a gene: 13. CDR3 size: 16 residues. The germline gives CDR1 SGHRS, CDR2 YFSETQ. CDR3 in DNA: TGCGCCAGCAGCGTAGGACAGGGTCGTCGTTTTTACGAGCAGTACTTC. This encodes CASSVGQGRRFYEQYF.

As for this clone: This CDR3 is also generated by other DNA sequences in the sample. V is TRBV2 and J is TRBJ2-7, with 9 bases aligning to TRBD1. Germline V lookup: CDR1 SNHLY, CDR2 FYNNEI. This CDR3 is 13 amino acids long. The ends lost 6 bases at V and 6 bases at J; junction bases unmatched: 6. CDR3 amino acids: CASRRTGVGEQYF. For the CDR3, the DNA is TGTGCCAGCAGGAGGACAGGGGTCGGCGAGCAGTACTTC.

This clone was found once. The chain uses TRBV20-1 and TRBJ1-2; possibly TRBD1 for D (5 bases). The V gene's germline CDR1 is DFQATT and CDR2 SNEGSKA (reference sequence). V was cut by 6 bases and J by 5 bases, with 10 bases left in between. There are 11 residues in the CDR3. CDR3 in DNA: TGCAGTGCCGATCCAGGGTATGGCTACACCTTC. Residues: CSADPGYGYTF.

V and J are TRBV11-2 and TRBJ1-2, with D possibly being TRBD1 (6 bases). Germline CDR1 SGHAT, CDR2 FQNNGV. Between the trimmed V and J ends, which lost 5 bases and 3 bases, there was a span of 16 bases. The CDR3 runs 15 residues. In DNA form, the CDR3 reads TGTGCCAGCAGCCCCTACAGGGATCCTTACTATGGCTACACCTTC. Its translation is CASSPYRDPYYGYTF.

A few counts support this clone. This chain uses TRBV20-1 with TRBJ1-2; tentative D call: TRBD1 (5 bases). Between the trimmed V and J ends, which lost 7 bases and 4 bases, there was a span of 10 bases. This CDR3 contains 11 residues. Germline V gene lookup returns CDR1 DFQATT and CDR2 SNEGSKA (reference sequence). In DNA form, the CDR3 reads TGCAGTGTTAGGCAGGGCTATGGCTACACCTTC. Its translation: CSVRQGYGYTF.

The chain joins TRBV28 to TRBJ2-5; maybe TRBD2 (6 bases). From germline, CDR1 is MDHEN and CDR2 SYDVKM. Deletions cut 3 bases from V and 1 base from J, with 12 bases between. This CDR3 region has 15 residues. This CDR3 is CASSLVLRGQETQYF. In DNA form, the CDR3 reads TGTGCCAGCAGTTTGGTCTTGCGGGGCCAAGAGACCCAGTACTTC. Complete variable domain (other parts from reference TRBV28 and TRBJ2-5): DVKVTQSSRYLVKRTGEKVFLECVQDMDHENMFWYRQDPGLGLRLIYFSYDVKMKEKGDIPEGYSVSREKKERFSLILESASTNQTSMYLCASSLVLRGQETQYFGPGTRLLVL.

The chain is built from TRBV4-3 and TRBJ1-2; TRBD1 matches 9 bases. Germline CDR1 LGHNA, CDR2 YSLEER. J lost 13 bases, V lost 2 bases, and 14 bases had no gene match. The CDR3 spans 15 residues. This CDR3 is CASSQTVSQGAGSTF. The CDR3 DNA reads TGCGCCAGCAGCCAAACGGTGTCACAGGGGGCCGGGAGCACCTTC.

Concerning this clone: Other DNA sequences in this sample translate to the same CDR3. The chain recombines TRBV30 with TRBJ1-1; no reliable D call. CDR1 GTSNPN and CDR2 SVGIG come from the germline V gene (reference sequence). This CDR3 region has 12 residues. V lost 4 bases and J 0 bases, leaving 6 bases between the germline ends. CDR3 loop: CAWKRMNTEAFF. CDR3 nucleotides: TGTGCCTGGAAACGGATGAACACTGAAGCTTTCTTT. The full variable domain, in which reference TRBV30 and TRBJ1-1 provide the parts outside the CDR3, is SQTIHQWPATLVQPVGSPLSLECTVEGTSNPNLYWYRQAAGRGLQLLFYSVGIGQISSEVPQNLSASRPQDRQFILSSKKLLLSDSGFYLCAWKRMNTEAFFGQGTRLTVV.

This chain links TRBV30 with TRBJ2-7, with D maybe TRBD2 (5 bases). The germline V gene has CDR1 GTSNPN and CDR2 SVGIG (reference sequence). The CDR3 has 12 amino acids. V dropped 3 bases and J dropped 5 bases, with 11 bases sitting between them. Here the CDR3 reads CAWSSSRDEQYF. CDR3 bases: TGTGCCTGGAGCTCTTCGAGGGACGAGCAGTACTTC.

The chain links TRBV10-3 to TRBJ2-7; D is ambiguous. The CDR3 has 14 amino acids. The V end lost 4 bases, the J end lost 2 bases, and 12 bases lay between the germline ends. From germline, CDR1 is ENHRY and CDR2 SYGVKD. This chain's CDR3 is CAISGSTRAYEQYF. DNA for the CDR3: TGTGCCATCAGTGGGTCCACCCGGGCCTACGAGCAGTACTTC.

The V and J genes are TRBV5-1 and TRBJ2-3; D is undetermined. The germline CDR1 and CDR2 sequences are SGHRS and YFSETQ. This CDR3 contains 12 residues. Trimming stripped 3 bases from V and 7 bases from J, with 9 bases between. The CDR3 loop is CASSSPGNTQYF. The CDR3 DNA is TGCGCCAGCAGCTCCCCCGGTAATACGCAGTATTTT.

The chain carries TRBV10-1 and TRBJ2-5, with 12 bases that match TRBD1. Germline V gene data show CDR1 as WNHNN and CDR2 as SYGVQD (reference sequence). The trim removed 8 bases at V and 6 bases at J, leaving 10 bases unmatched. The CDR3 is 15 amino acids. CDR3 sequence reads: CASSAGTGGMKTQYF. CDR3 DNA: TGCGCCAGCTCCGCCGGGACAGGGGGCATGAAGACCCAGTACTTC.